This T cell receptor beta chain was identified during a study of PD-1 blockade in mismatch repair-deficient tumors. In the study overall: Patients had about 13 mismatch repair-deficient cancer types and were previously treated and progressing.

As to this clone: The antigen is not known.

The assay was immunoSEQ multiplex PCR, and TCRdb's table has in-frame clones only and misses some. This table holds more than 85,000 clones, approximately 80% found once. Regarding the study as a whole: Tumor-resident clones, often absent from pretreatment blood, expanded after pembrolizumab and then contracted.

TCR sequencing covered three patients who responded to pembrolizumab. The sequenced sample was peripheral blood, obtained approximately 36 weeks after starting pembrolizumab. This TCR was recovered from an adult with mismatch repair-deficient cancer.

This CDR3 is CASSVPRGATFGQPQHF. CDR3 DNA: TGTGCCAGCAGTGTCCCTCGGGGGGCAACGTTTGGGCAGCCCCAGCATTTT. The chain uses TRBV6-4 and TRBJ1-5; perhaps TRBD1 as D (6 bases). Trimming removed 4 bases at V and 7 bases at J, with 23 bases between. The CDR3 runs 17 residues. Germline lookup yields CDR1 MRHNA and CDR2 SNTAGT.